In its sample, the clone carrying this T cell receptor (beta chain) ranks as medium-sized. What it recognizes is unknown. This record belongs to a study of tumor-infiltrating lymphocytes in localized non-small cell lung cancer. Study in general: Several tumor histologies, both smoking statuses, and some post-neoadjuvant chemotherapy samples were included. Whole-study results and caveats: Different pieces of the same tissue went to different assays, confounding technical variation with intratumor heterogeneity.

Assay: immunoSEQ multiplex PCR; the TCRdb copy retains only in-frame clones and omits some. This sample carries some 21,000 clones, approximately 80% of them seen once, and the ten largest clones take around 3.4%. V was pared by 0 bases and J by 5 bases, with 9 bases of the junction left unmatched. The CDR3 length is 17 residues. The V gene's germline CDR1 is LGHNA and CDR2 YSLEER. The receptor's source is a human donor with non-small cell lung cancer. Source material: lung tumor tissue. The genes are TRBV4-3 and TRBJ2-3; 9 positions match TRBD2. As DNA, the CDR3 is TGCGCCAGCAGCCAAGATAAGGCGGGAGGGCCAGGAGATACGCAGTATTTT. The encoded protein is CASSQDKAGGPGDTQYF.